These 10 T cell receptor beta chains originate from one sample sequenced in a study of T-cell reconstitution after alpha-beta-depleted transplantation in children. Preparation of the TCRbeta library involved a method that used unique molecular identifiers. MiXCR, applied by TCRdb to the PCR reads, yields one record per CDR3 protein. This sample has under 25,000 distinct CDR3 sequences, with under 15% found just once. The sequenced sample was PBMCs, mostly from graft donor cells, obtained 60 days after TCRalphabeta/CD19-depleted stem cell transplant. These TCRs come from a female patient between 2 and 15 years old who had a stem cell transplant for congenital amegakaryocytic thrombocytopenia, so the T cells may come from the graft donor.

This clonotype has at least ten counts. CDR3 sequence: CASSPGLAGRGTDTQYF. The DNA of the CDR3 is TGCGCCAGCAGCCCAGGACTAGCGGGGAGGGGAACAGATACGCAGTATTTT. The gene calls are TRBV5-1 and TRBJ2-3, with 12 bases fitting TRBD2. This CDR3 has 17 residues. CDR1 SGHRS and CDR2 YFSETQ come from the germline V gene. V lost 4 bases and J lost 3; bases outside the gene matches: 9. The whole variable domain, filled in from reference TRBV5-1 and TRBJ2-3, reads KAGVTQTPRYLIKTRGQQVTLSCSPISGHRSVSWYQQTPGQGLQFLFEYFSETQRNKGNFPGRFSGRQFSNSRSEMNVSTLELGDSALYLCASSPGLAGRGTDTQYFGPGTRLTVL.

The rearrangement links TRBV18 to TRBJ2-3, with TRBD1 matching 10 bases. The CDR3 extends over 17 amino acids. V was clipped by 3 bases and J by 4 bases; unmatched bases: 10. The V gene's germline CDR1 is KGHSH and CDR2 LQKENI. The CDR3 loop is CASSPRTGGSLADTQYF. CDR3 DNA sequence: TGTGCCAGCTCACCTCGGACAGGGGGAAGTTTGGCAGATACGCAGTATTTT.

The rearrangement links TRBV29-1 to TRBJ1-2, with 7 bases matching TRBD1. The germline CDR1 and CDR2 sequences are SQVTM and ANQGSEA. The J segment lost 3 bases and the V segment lost 7 bases, leaving 11 bases of the junction unmatched. The CDR3 runs to 14 residues. CDR3 bases: TGCAGCGCCGGGAGACAGGGTAGTGACTATGGCTACACCTTC. Translated: CSAGRQGSDYGYTF.

This clonotype was seen repeatedly, ten times or more. The genes are TRBV28 and TRBJ2-6, with no clear D. The CDR3 totals 13 residues. The ends were cut back, 2 bases at V and 2 bases at J, with 1 base in the middle. Germline-derived CDR1 and CDR2 are MDHEN and SYDVKM. DNA for the CDR3: TGTGCCAGCAGTTTAGCTGGGGCCAACGTCCTGACTTTC. Residues: CASSLAGANVLTF. The full variable domain, its missing parts supplied by reference TRBV28 and TRBJ2-6, is DVKVTQSSRYLVKRTGEKVFLECVQDMDHENMFWYRQDPGLGLRLIYFSYDVKMKEKGDIPEGYSVSREKKERFSLILESASTNQTSMYLCASSLAGANVLTFGAGSRLTVL.

In its sample, this clonotype was seen many times. The chain couples TRBV12-3 or TRBV12-4 to TRBJ1-4; D is uncertain. This CDR3 contains 15 residues. Trimming left V 5 bases short and J 0 bases short, with 10 bases between. The CDR3 region has the DNA TGTGCCAGCAGTCCCCTCGGGGCAACTAATGAAAAACTGTTTTTT. Its protein product is CASSPLGATNEKLFF.

The gene calls are TRBV29-1 and TRBJ2-5, with 7 bases matching TRBD2. The CDR3 has 15 residues. CDR1 and CDR2 (germline): SQVTM, ANQGSEA. Losses at the gene ends were 2 bases for V and 4 bases for J; bases not matched to a gene: 10. The CDR3: CSVELGEGRGETQYF. The CDR3 DNA reads as TGCAGCGTTGAATTGGGGGAGGGCCGGGGAGAGACCCAGTACTTC. The entire variable domain, with the rest obtained from reference TRBV29-1 and TRBJ2-5, is as follows: SAVISQKPSRDICQRGTSLTIQCQVDSQVTMMFWYRQQPGQSLTLIATANQGSEATYESGFVIDKFPISRPNLTFSTLTVSNMSPEDSSIYLCSVELGEGRGETQYFGPGTRLLVL.

At least ten counts were recorded for this clonotype. The J gene is TRBJ2-6, the V gene TRBV11-2; 9 positions match TRBD1. V lost 1 base, J lost 0 bases, and 4 bases stayed unmatched. Germline CDR1 is SGHAT and CDR2 is FQNNGV. The CDR3 runs 18 residues. CDR3 loop: CASSLGDRVSSGANVLTF. The CDR3 DNA reads as TGTGCCAGCAGCTTAGGGGACAGGGTTAGCTCTGGGGCCAACGTCCTGACTTTC.

This clonotype was observed many times. The genes are TRBV27 and TRBJ2-3, with D perhaps TRBD1 or TRBD2 (5 bases each). V was shortened by 4 bases and J by 0 bases, with 11 bases between the two germline ends. Germline-derived CDR1 and CDR2 are MNHEY and SMNVEV (reference sequence). The CDR3 loop spans 15 amino acids. The CDR3 region is CASSSPGRSTDTQYF. CDR3 DNA sequence: TGTGCCAGCAGTTCCCCGGGACGGAGCACAGATACGCAGTATTTT.

Many counts were recorded for this clonotype. This chain joins TRBV5-6 and TRBJ2-1, with 11 bases fitting TRBD2. Looked up from germline, CDR1 is SGHDT and CDR2 is YYEEEE. V shed 4 bases and J 8 bases; nucleotides not matched to a gene: 8. This CDR3 contains 15 residues. The CDR3 reads CASSPRLAGPDEQFF. The CDR3, as DNA: TGTGCCAGCAGCCCGAGACTAGCGGGACCCGATGAGCAGTTCTTC. Using reference TRBV5-6 and TRBJ2-1 for the parts outside the CDR3, the full variable domain is DAGVTQSPTHLIKTRGQQVTLRCSPKSGHDTVSWYQQALGQGPQFIFQYYEEEERQRGNFPDRFSGHQFPNYSSELNVNALLLGDSALYLCASSPRLAGPDEQFFGPGTRLTVL.

This clonotype was detected many times. The chain combines TRBV7-2 with TRBJ1-5; possibly TRBD1 for D (5 bases). The V end lost 2 bases, the J end lost 1 base, and 15 bases lay between the germline ends. The CDR3 covers 17 residues. Per the germline V gene, CDR1 is SGHTA and CDR2 is FQGNSA. CDR3 in amino acids: CASSLRGPGLSNQPQHF. In nucleotides, the CDR3 is TGTGCCAGCAGCTTACGGGGCCCGGGATTAAGCAATCAGCCCCAGCATTTT.